Listed below are T cell receptor beta chains from one sample, sequenced in a study of cytotoxic CD8 clonotypes in ibrutinib-treated CLL. Some clones are missing from TCRdb's copy, which holds only in-frame ones; the method was immunoSEQ multiplex PCR. This table holds hundreds of thousands of clones, 67% found once. The source material was PBMCs, sampled after 36 months of ibrutinib treatment. These receptors were taken from a human donor with chronic lymphocytic leukemia. The CDR3 runs from the conserved cysteine through the conserved F or W. The order of the fields is clone size, J gene, D gene, V gene, CDR3 DNA, CDR3 protein. D genes are given only for firm matches. Size values are once, few and many counts, or a class for expanded clones, and some rows have none.

NA	TRBJ2-3	NA	TRBV28	TGTGCCAGCAGTTTGGCCCCTAGCACAGATACGCAGTATTTT	CASSLAPSTDTQYF
NA	TRBJ2-7	NA	TRBV6-1	TGTGCCAGCAGTGAAGCGGGTGCAGATGCCTACGAGCAGTACTTC	CASSEAGADAYEQYF
NA	TRBJ2-3	TRBD1	TRBV9	TGTGCCAGCAGCGCAGCCCCCGGGACAGGACACACAGATACGCAGTATTTT	CASSAAPGTGHTDTQYF
few	TRBJ2-7	TRBD1	TRBV7-9	TGTGCCAGCAGCTTTGCAGGGGGCCTCTACGAGCAGTACTTC	CASSFAGGLYEQYF
NA	TRBJ2-1	NA	TRBV7-6	TGTGCCAGCAGCAGGGCTCATGACAATGAGCAGTTCTTC	CASSRAHDNEQFF
NA	TRBJ2-3	NA	TRBV11-2	TGTGCCAGCAACTCGCTCCGGGGGGCAACAGATACGCAGTATTTT	CASNSLRGATDTQYF
NA	TRBJ2-7	TRBD1	TRBV15	TGTGCCACCAGCAGGGACAGGGGTTCGAACGAGCAGTACTTC	CATSRDRGSNEQYF
NA	TRBJ1-2	NA	TRBV10-1	TGCGCCAGCAGTGAGATTTTGGGCTATGGCTACACCTTC	CASSEILGYGYTF
NA	TRBJ1-6	TRBD1	TRBV5-6	TGTGCCAGCAGCTTGGGGGGGACAGGTCCCGGCTCACCCCTCCACTTT	CASSLGGTGPGSPLHF
NA	TRBJ2-2	NA	TRBV6-6	TGTGCCAGCATCTCCCGCGGGGGCCATCGACGCGGGGAGCTGTTTTTT	CASISRGGHRRGELFF
NA	TRBJ2-7	TRBD1	TRBV4-1	TGCGCCAGCAGCCAAGAATATCGGACAGGGTTTTACGAGCAGTACTTC	CASSQEYRTGFYEQYF
few	TRBJ2-7	NA	TRBV25-1	TGTGCCAGCAGTGACCCCGGGACGTGGGAGCAGTACTTC	CASSDPGTWEQYF
few	TRBJ1-1	NA	TRBV9	TGTGCCAGCAGCCCAACAGGGAGGAACACTGAAGCTTTCTTT	CASSPTGRNTEAFF
once	TRBJ2-1	NA	TRBV9	TGTGCCAGCAGCGTAGGTACTAGGGATGAGCAGTTCTTC	CASSVGTRDEQFF
NA	TRBJ2-1	NA	TRBV4-1	TGCGCCAGCAGCCAAGAACGGCCGCGACCCTACAATGAGCAGTTCTTC	CASSQERPRPYNEQFF
NA	TRBJ2-7	NA	TRBV27	TGTGCCAGTGGACCCCTGGGCTACGAGCAGTACTTC	CASGPLGYEQYF
NA	TRBJ2-3	NA	TRBV29-1	TGCAGCGTGGGGGGACACCGCACAGATACGCAGTATTTT	CSVGGHRTDTQYF
NA	TRBJ2-7	NA	TRBV9	TGTGCCAGCAGCCCGTCAGGTGAGGGCTACGAGCAGTACTTC	CASSPSGEGYEQYF
NA	TRBJ2-2	NA	TRBV5-5	TGTGCCAGCAGCCTTGGCGGCCTACATTACACCGGGGAGCTGTTTTTT	CASSLGGLHYTGELFF
NA	TRBJ2-3	TRBD2	TRBV5-1	TGCGCCAGCAGCGGAACGGGACTAGCGGACACAGATACGCAGTATTTT	CASSGTGLADTDTQYF
NA	TRBJ1-5	NA	TRBV27	TGTGCCAGCAGTTTGGACAACTATCAGCCCCAGCATTTT	CASSLDNYQPQHF
NA	TRBJ1-1	NA	TRBV25-1	TGTGCCACACGAGGGGTATGGGGCACTGAAGCTTTCTTT	CATRGVWGTEAFF
NA	TRBJ2-3	NA	TRBV7-3	TGTGCCAGCAGCTTATCGGCAGGAGGGTGGACAGATACGCAGTATTTT	CASSLSAGGWTDTQYF
few	TRBJ1-4	TRBD1	TRBV4-1	TGCGCCAGCAGCCAAGACGGGACAGGGTATGAAAAACTGTTTTTT	CASSQDGTGYEKLFF
NA	TRBJ1-2	NA	TRBV15	TGTGCCACCAGCAGAGTTGCGGCCCCAGTAGTGGGCTACACCTTC	CATSRVAAPVVGYTF
few	TRBJ2-2	TRBD2	TRBV5-1	TGCGCCAGCAGCTTACTAGCGGGAGTTTCTACCGGGGAGCTGTTTTTT	CASSLLAGVSTGELFF
NA	TRBJ1-1	TRBD1	TRBV2	TGTGCCAGCAGTGTTGAGGGGGCGGCCACTGAAGCTTTCTTT	CASSVEGAATEAFF
NA	TRBJ2-1	TRBD1	TRBV11-1	TGTGCCAGCAGCTTATTACAGGGGAATTACAATGAGCAGTTCTTC	CASSLLQGNYNEQFF
NA	TRBJ2-7	TRBD1	TRBV29-1	TGCAGCGTCCGGACAGGGGGCTCTTACGAGCAGTACTTC	CSVRTGGSYEQYF
NA	TRBJ2-7	TRBD2	TRBV4-1	TGCGCCAGCAGCCAAGACCTAGCGGGAAGAGGCTACGAGCAGTACTTC	CASSQDLAGRGYEQYF
few	TRBJ2-2	NA	TRBV4-1	TGCGCCAGCAACATTATGGGTGGGCCCGGGGAGCTGTTTTTT	CASNIMGGPGELFF
NA	TRBJ2-3	TRBD2	TRBV10-2	TGCGCCAGCAAGGTCTCTAGCGGGAGGGTACAAACAGATACGCAGTATTTT	CASKVSSGRVQTDTQYF
few	TRBJ2-5	TRBD2	TRBV7-8	TGTGCCAGCAGCCCATTGGGGGAGGGCGCCAAGACGGTGACCCAGTACTTC	CASSPLGEGAKTVTQYF
NA	TRBJ2-3	NA	TRBV9	TGTGCCAGCAGCGAGGGGGGGCCTGATCTCGATACGCAGTATTTT	CASSEGGPDLDTQYF
few	TRBJ1-2	NA	TRBV7-2	TGTGCCAGCAGCCCAAATCGAGGGGCTGACTATGGCTACACCTTC	CASSPNRGADYGYTF
NA	TRBJ2-1	NA	TRBV25-1	TGTGCCAGCGCTTTGGCGGGACAAAAATTCTTC	CASALAGQKFF
NA	TRBJ2-3	TRBD2	TRBV2	TGTGCCAGCAGTGCCCGGACTAGCGGGGGTCACGATACGCAGTATTTT	CASSARTSGGHDTQYF
NA	TRBJ1-2	NA	TRBV29-1	TGCAGCGTAACAGGAGACTATGGCTACACCTTC	CSVTGDYGYTF
few	TRBJ2-7	TRBD2	TRBV7-6	TGTGCCAGCAGCTCGTATTCAGCGGGAGCCCCCACTGGGCAGTACTTC	CASSSYSAGAPTGQYF
NA	TRBJ2-7	TRBD1	TRBV11-2	TGTGCCAGCAGCCCGAGAGGACAGGGATTCTACGAGCAGTACTTC	CASSPRGQGFYEQYF
NA	TRBJ2-7	TRBD1	TRBV11-2	TGTGCCAGCCGGGGACAGGGCACTTACGAGCAGTACTTC	CASRGQGTYEQYF
few	TRBJ1-1	NA	TRBV20-1	TGCAGTGCTCCAATTGGGACTGAAGCTTTCTTT	CSAPIGTEAFF
NA	TRBJ1-4	NA	TRBV5-1	TGCGCCAGCAGCTTTTTCAGTAATGAAAAACTGTTTTTT	CASSFFSNEKLFF
NA	TRBJ2-2	TRBD2	TRBV4-1	TGCGCCAGCAGCCAAGCCTTGGGGACTAGCGGAGGCGGGGAGCTGTTTTTT	CASSQALGTSGGGELFF
NA	TRBJ2-3	NA	TRBV7-6	TGTGCCAGCAGCTTATATAGGGTACCAGATACGCAGTATTTT	CASSLYRVPDTQYF
once	TRBJ1-6	NA	TRBV5-5	TGTGCCAGCAGTGCCAACAGGGCCCATGGTTCACCCCTCCACTTT	CASSANRAHGSPLHF